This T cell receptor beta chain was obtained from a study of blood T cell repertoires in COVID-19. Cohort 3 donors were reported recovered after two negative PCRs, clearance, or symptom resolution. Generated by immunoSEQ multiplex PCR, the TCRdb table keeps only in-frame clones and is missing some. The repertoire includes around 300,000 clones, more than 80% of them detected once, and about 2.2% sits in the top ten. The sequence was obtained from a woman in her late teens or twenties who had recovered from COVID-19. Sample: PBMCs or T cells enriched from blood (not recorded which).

CDR3 bases: TGTGCCAGCAGCTTGAGATCCGGGACACACTTT. It specifies CASSLRSGTHF. The chain has TRBV5-8 and TRBJ1-6, with D possibly matching TRBD1 (6 bases). Trimming left V 1 base short and J 19 bases short, with 12 bases between. The length of the CDR3 is 11 residues. Per the germline V gene, CDR1 is SGHTS and CDR2 is YDEGEE.